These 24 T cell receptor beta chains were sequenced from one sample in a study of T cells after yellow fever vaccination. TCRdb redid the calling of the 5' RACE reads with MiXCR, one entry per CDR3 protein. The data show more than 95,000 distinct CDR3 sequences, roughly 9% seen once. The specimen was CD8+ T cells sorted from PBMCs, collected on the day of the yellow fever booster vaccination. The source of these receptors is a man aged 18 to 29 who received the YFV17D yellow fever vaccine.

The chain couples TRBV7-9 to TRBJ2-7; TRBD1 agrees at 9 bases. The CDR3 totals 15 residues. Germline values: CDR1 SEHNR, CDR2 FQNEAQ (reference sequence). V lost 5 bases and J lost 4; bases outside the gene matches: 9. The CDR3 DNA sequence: TGTGCCAGCAGCCTACAGGGGGCCCGCCTTTACGAGCAGTACTTC. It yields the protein CASSLQGARLYEQYF.

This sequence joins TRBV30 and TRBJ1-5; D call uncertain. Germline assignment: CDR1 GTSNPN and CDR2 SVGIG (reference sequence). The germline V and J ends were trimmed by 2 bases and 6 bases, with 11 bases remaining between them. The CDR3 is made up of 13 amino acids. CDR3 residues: CAWSWYPGQPQHF. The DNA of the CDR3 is TGTGCCTGGAGTTGGTACCCGGGTCAGCCCCAGCATTTT. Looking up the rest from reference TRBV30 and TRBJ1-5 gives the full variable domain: SQTIHQWPATLVQPVGSPLSLECTVEGTSNPNLYWYRQAAGRGLQLLFYSVGIGQISSEVPQNLSASRPQDRQFILSSKKLLLSDSGFYLCAWSWYPGQPQHFGDGTRLSIL.

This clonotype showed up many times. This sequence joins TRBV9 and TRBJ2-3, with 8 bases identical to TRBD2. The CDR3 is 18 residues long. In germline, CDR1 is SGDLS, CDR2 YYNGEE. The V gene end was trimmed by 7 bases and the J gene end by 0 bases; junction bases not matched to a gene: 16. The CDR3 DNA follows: TGTGCCAGCTTCTGGACATTCTGGGGACTAGGAAGCACAGATACGCAGTATTTT. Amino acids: CASFWTFWGLGSTDTQYF.

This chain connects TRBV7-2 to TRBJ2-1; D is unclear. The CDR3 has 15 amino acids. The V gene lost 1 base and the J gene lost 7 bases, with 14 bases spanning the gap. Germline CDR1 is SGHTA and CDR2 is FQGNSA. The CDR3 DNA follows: TGTGCCAGCAGCTTAGTCGAATGGGGTCGGAATGAGCAGTTCTTC. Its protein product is CASSLVEWGRNEQFF.

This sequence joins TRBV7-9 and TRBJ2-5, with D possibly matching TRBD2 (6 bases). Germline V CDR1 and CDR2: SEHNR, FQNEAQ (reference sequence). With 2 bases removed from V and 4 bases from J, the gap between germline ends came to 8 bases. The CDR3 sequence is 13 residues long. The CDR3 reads CASSLPGGETQYF. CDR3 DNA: TGTGCCAGCAGCTTACCCGGGGGAGAGACCCAGTACTTC.

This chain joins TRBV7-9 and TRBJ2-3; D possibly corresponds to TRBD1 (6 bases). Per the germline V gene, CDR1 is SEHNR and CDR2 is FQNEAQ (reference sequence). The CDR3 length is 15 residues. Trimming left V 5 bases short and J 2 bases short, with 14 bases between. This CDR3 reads CASSPGASYTDTQYF. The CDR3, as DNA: TGTGCCAGCAGCCCAGGGGCTAGTTACACAGATACGCAGTATTTT.

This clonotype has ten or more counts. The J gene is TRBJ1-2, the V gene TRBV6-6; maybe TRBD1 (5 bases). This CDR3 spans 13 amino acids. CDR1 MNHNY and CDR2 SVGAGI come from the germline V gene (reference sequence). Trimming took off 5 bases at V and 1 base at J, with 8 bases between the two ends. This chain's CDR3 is CASSQTVNYGYTF. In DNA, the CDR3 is TGTGCCAGCAGTCAGACAGTTAACTATGGCTACACCTTC.

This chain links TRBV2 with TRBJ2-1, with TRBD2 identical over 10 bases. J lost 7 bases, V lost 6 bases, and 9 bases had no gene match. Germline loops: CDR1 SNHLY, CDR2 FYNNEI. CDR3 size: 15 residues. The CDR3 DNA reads TGTGCCAGCAGGGCCGGGACTAGCGATGGGAATGAGCAGTTCTTC. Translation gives CASRAGTSDGNEQFF.

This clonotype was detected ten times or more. The chain's CDR3 is CASSSAGTGYEQYV. CDR3 nucleotides: TGTGCCAGCAGTTCAGCCGGGACAGGCTACGAGCAGTACGTC. This chain connects TRBV6-2 or TRBV6-3 to TRBJ2-7; 8 bases agree with TRBD1. The CDR3 is 14 residues long. CDR1 and CDR2 from the germline V gene are MNHEY and SVGEGT. After removal of 4 bases from V and 3 bases from J, the junction contained 5 bases not matched to a gene.

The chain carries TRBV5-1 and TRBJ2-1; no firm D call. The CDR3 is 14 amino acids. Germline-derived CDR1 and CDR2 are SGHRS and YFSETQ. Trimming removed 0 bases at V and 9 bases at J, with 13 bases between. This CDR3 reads CASSLVSGYGEQFF. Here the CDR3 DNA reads TGCGCCAGCAGCTTGGTCTCTGGCTACGGTGAGCAGTTCTTC.

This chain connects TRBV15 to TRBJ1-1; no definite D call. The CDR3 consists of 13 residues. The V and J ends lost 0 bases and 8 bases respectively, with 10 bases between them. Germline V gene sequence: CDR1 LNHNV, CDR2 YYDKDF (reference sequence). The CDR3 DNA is TGTGCCACCAGCAGAGATGATCGCCGGGAAGCTTTCTTT. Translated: CATSRDDRREAFF.

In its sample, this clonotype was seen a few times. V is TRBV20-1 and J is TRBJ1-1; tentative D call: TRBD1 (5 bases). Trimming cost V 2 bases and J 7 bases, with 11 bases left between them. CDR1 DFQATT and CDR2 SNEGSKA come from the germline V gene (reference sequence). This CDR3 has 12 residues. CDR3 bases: TGCAGTGCTAGACAAGGGAGGGGTGAAGCTTTCTTT. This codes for CSARQGRGEAFF.

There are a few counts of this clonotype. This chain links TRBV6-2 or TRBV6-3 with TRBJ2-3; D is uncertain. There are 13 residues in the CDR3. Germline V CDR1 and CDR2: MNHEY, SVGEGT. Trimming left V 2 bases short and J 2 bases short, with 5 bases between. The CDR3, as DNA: TGTGCCAGCAGTTACAGGGACACAGATACGCAGTATTTT. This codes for CASSYRDTDTQYF.

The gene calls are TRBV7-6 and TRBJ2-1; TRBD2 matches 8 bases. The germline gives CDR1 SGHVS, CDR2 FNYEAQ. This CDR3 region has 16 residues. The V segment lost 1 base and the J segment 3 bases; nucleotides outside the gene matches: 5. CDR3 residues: CASSLGGGRYYNEQFF. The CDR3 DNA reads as TGTGCCAGCAGCTTAGGCGGGGGGAGATACTACAATGAGCAGTTCTTC.

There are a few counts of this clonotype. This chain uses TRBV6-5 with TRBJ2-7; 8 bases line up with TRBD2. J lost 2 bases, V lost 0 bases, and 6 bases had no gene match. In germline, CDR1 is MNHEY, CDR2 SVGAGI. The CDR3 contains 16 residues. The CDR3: CASSYSASGGAYEQYV. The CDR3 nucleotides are TGTGCCAGCAGTTACTCGGCGAGCGGGGGAGCCTACGAGCAGTACGTC.

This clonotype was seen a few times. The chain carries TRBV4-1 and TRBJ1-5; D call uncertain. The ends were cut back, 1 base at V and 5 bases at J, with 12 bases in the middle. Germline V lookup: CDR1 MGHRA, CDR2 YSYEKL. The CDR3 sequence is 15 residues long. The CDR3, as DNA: TGCGCCAGCAGCCAAGCCGGCATTCATTATCAGCCCCAGCATTTT. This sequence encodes CASSQAGIHYQPQHF.

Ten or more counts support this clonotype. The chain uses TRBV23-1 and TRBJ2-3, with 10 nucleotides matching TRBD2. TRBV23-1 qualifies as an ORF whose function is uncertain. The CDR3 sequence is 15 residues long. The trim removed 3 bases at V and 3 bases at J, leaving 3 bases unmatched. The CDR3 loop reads CASSHTSGKTDTQYF. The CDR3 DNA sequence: TGCGCCAGCAGTCACACTAGCGGGAAGACAGATACGCAGTATTTT.

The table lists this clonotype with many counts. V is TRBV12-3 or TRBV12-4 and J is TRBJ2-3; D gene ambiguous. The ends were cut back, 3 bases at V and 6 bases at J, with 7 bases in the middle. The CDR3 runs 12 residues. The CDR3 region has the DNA TGTGCCAGCAGTTTGATGCTGGATACGCAGTATTTT. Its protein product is CASSLMLDTQYF.

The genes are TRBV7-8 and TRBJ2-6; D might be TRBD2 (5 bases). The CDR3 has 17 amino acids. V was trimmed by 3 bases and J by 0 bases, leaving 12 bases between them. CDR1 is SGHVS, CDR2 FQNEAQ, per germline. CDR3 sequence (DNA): TGTGCCAGCAGCTTTATCGAGGGAAGCTCTGGGGCCAACGTCCTGACTTTC. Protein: CASSFIEGSSGANVLTF.

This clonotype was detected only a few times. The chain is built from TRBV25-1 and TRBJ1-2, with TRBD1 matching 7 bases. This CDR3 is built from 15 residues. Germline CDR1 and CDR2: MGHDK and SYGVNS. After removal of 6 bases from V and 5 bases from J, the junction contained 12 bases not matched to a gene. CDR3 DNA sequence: TGTGCCAGCAGCAGACTCGGGACAGAAACTTATGGCTACACCTTC. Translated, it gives CASSRLGTETYGYTF.

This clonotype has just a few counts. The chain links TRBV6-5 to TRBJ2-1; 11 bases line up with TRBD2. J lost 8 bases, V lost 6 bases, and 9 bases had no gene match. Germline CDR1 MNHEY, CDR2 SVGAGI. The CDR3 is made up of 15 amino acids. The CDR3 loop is CASSYSGGATDEQFF. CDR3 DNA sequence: TGTGCCAGCAGCTATAGCGGGGGGGCGACTGATGAGCAGTTCTTC.

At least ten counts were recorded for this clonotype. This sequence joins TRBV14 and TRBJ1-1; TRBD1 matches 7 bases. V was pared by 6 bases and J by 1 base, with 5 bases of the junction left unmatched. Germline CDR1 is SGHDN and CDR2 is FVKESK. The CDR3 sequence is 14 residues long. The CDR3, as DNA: TGTGCCAGCAGTCGGACAGGCTGGAACACTGAAGCTTTCTTT. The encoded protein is CASSRTGWNTEAFF.

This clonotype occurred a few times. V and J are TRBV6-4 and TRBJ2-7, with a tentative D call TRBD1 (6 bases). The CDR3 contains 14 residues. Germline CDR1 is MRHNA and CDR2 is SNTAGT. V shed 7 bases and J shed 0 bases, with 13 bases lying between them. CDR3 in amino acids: CASKRTAHSYEQYF. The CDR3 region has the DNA TGTGCCAGCAAGAGGACAGCCCACTCCTACGAGCAGTACTTC.

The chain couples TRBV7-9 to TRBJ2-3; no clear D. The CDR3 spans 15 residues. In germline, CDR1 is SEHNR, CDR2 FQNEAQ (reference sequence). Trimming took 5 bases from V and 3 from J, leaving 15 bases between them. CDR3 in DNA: TGTGCCAGCAGCCAGAAAAACCCGAGGACAGATACGCAGTATTTT. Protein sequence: CASSQKNPRTDTQYF.